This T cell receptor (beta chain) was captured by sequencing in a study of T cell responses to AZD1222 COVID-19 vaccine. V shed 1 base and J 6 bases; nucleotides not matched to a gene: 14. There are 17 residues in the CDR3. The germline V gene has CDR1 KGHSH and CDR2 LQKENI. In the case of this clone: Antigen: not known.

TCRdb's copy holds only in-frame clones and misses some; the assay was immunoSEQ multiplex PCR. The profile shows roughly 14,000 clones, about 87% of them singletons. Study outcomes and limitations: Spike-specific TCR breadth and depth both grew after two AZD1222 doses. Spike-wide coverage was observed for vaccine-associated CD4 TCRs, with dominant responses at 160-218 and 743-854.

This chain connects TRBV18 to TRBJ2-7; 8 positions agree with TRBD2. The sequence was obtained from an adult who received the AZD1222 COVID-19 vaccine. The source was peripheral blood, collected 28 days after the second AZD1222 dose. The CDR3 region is CASSPLGSGKTSPEQYF. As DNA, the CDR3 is TGTGCCAGCTCACCACTGGGTAGCGGGAAGACCAGTCCCGAGCAGTACTTC.